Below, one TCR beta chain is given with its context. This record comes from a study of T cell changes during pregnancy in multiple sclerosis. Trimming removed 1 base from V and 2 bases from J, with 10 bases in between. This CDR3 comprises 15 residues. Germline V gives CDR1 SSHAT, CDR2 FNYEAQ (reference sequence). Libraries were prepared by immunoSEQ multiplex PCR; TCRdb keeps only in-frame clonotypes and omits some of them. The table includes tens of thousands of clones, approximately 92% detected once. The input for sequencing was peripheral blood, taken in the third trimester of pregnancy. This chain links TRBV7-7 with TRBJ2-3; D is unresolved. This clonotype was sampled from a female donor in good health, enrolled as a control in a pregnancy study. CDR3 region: CASSLGLTTTDTQYF. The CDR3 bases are TGTGCCAGCAGCTTAGGGCTTACCACCACAGATACGCAGTATTTT.